This entry features one T cell receptor (beta chain) sequence. Its cognate antigen is unknown. The germline CDR1 and CDR2 sequences are LNHNV and YYDKDF (reference sequence). Trimming removed 3 bases from V and 0 bases from J; junction bases left unmatched: 8. This CDR3 region has 18 residues. This entry comes from a study of cytomegalovirus exposure and HLA in healthy donors. Points from the study as a whole: The later analysis indicated that the majority of CMV-associated TCR beta chains appeared HLA-restricted. A later analysis reportedly identified an Asian-associated ancestry cluster as carrying fewer N-insertions than the roughly 700-donor mean.

60 Vbeta and 13 Jbeta primers were used in PCR. The data were produced by immunoSEQ multiplex PCR, yet TCRdb's version contains in-frame clones alone and is incomplete. The table has some 120,000 clones, 55% to 75% seen once. The clonotype comes from a man between 25 and 39 years old in good health and CMV-seropositive. The V and J genes are TRBV15 and TRBJ1-3; TRBD1 aligns across 10 bases. The material sequenced was PBMCs. The CDR3 reads CATSSTGTGVFSGNTIYF. In DNA, the CDR3 is TGTGCCACCAGCAGTACCGGGACAGGGGTCTTCTCTGGAAACACCATATATTTT.